The following is a T cell receptor beta chain sequence with its context. Its antigen is undetermined. This specimen includes other DNA sequences encoding the same CDR3. This record comes from a study of a mutant IDH1 vaccine in newly diagnosed glioma. Whole-study context: Patients in the study were vaccinated eight times, receiving shots in weeks 1, 3, 5, 7, 11, 15, 19 and 23. Treated patients, approximately 62% male and roughly 40% female, averaged about 42 years of age.

Assay: immunoSEQ multiplex PCR; the TCRdb copy retains only in-frame clones and omits some. The sample has tens of thousands of clones, about 91% seen once; the top ten hold roughly 0.56%. Time point of the sample: week 5, during vaccination. Doses comprised 300 ug of mutant IDH1 20-mer peptide each, plus topical imiquimod. The CDR3 consists of 13 residues. Study results and limitations: Vaccine-induced immune responses occurred in 90% to 95% of patients.

The sequences come from PBMCs, collected from a glioma patient whose treatment included an IDH1 peptide vaccine. This receptor was obtained from a woman in her 50s with glioma. The rearrangement uses TRBV21-1 and TRBJ2-3. TRBV21-1 is listed as a pseudogene. CDR3 in amino acids: CASSIVLGDTQYF. The CDR3 DNA follows: TGTGCCAGCAGCATAGTCCTGGGGGATACGCAGTATTTT.